This T cell receptor (beta chain) appears in the sequencing data of a study of T cell repertoires in aging, cancer and after chemotherapy. Trimming left V 7 bases short and J 5 bases short, with 14 bases between. The germline V gene encodes CDR1 MNHEY and CDR2 SVGEGT. CDR3 size: 13 residues. Peripheral blood genomic DNA, not sorted cells or RNA, was the template. A mixed TRB-A/B primer pool amplified rearranged TRB by multiplex touch-down PCR. TCRdb re-derived calls from the multiplex PCR reads in MiXCR, one entry per CDR3 protein. The sample shows about 11,000 distinct CDR3 sequences, 30% of them seen only once.

Sequenced input: blood. This chain uses TRBV6-2 or TRBV6-3 with TRBJ2-5, with D perhaps TRBD1 or TRBD2 (6 bases each). This clonotype originated in a human donor in good health. In nucleotides, the CDR3 is TGTGCCAGCAATAGGGGGGACCGGGAGACCCAGTACTTC. Translating it yields CASNRGDRETQYF.